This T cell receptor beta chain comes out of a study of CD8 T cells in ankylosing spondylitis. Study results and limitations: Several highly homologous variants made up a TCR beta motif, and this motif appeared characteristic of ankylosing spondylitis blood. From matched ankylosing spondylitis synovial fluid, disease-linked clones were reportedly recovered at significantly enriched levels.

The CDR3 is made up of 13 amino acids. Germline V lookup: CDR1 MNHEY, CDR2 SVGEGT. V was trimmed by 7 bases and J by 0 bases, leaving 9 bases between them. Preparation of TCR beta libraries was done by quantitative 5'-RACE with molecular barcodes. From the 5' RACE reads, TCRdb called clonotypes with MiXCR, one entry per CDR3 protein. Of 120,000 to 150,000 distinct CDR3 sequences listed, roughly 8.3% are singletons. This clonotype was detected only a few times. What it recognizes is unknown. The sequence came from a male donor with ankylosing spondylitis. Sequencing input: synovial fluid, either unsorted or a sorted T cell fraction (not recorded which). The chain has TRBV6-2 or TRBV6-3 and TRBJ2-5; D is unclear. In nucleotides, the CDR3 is TGTGCCAGCAAGACACAGTACCAAGAGACCCAGTACTTC. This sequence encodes CASKTQYQETQYF.